This record covers a single TCR beta chain. Its specificity is not known. The entry originates in a study of T cell responses to AZD1222 COVID-19 vaccine. CDR3 length: 15 amino acids. The germline V gene encodes CDR1 KGHSH and CDR2 LQKENI. The V end was cut by 9 bases, the J end by 6 bases, with 21 bases between. Whole-study findings and limits: Spike-wide vaccine-associated CD4 TCRs dominated at 160-218 and 743-854. Nearly half of unique spike-specific TCRs reportedly avoided B.1.351 and B.1.1.7 mutated regions. Seropositive AZD1222 recipients at baseline numbered only five to seven. The donors showed a predominance of white British ancestry and of females, with possible underestimation of clonal diversity.

TCRdb's copy holds only in-frame clones and misses some; the assay was immunoSEQ multiplex PCR. Of more than 140,000 clones in the sample, about 87% were seen once. This sequence was found in an adult in good health. The chain carries TRBV18 and TRBJ2-1; D is tentatively TRBD1 or TRBD2 (6 bases each). Sample: peripheral blood, taken on day 0 of MenACWY control vaccination. The DNA of the CDR3 is TGTGCCAGTAAGGGGGACGGGAGAGCCCCCAATGAGCAGTTCTTC. The encoded protein is CASKGDGRAPNEQFF. The entire variable domain, with the rest obtained from reference TRBV18 and TRBJ2-1, is as follows: NAGVMQNPRHLVRRRGQEARLRCSPMKGHSHVYWYRQLPEEGLKFMVYLQKENIIDESGMPKERFSAEFPKEGPSILRIQQVVRGDSAAYFCASKGDGRAPNEQFFGPGTRLTVL.